This T cell receptor (beta chain) stems from a study of blood T cells in healthy people across ages. Study conclusions and caveats: Naive T cell percentage showed a strong correlation with the diversity of TCR beta.

The use of a sample-barcoded 5' primer and a J-beta primer mix characterized a second PCR of roughly 6 to 12 cycles. The authors tagged each cDNA molecule using a template-switch adaptor with 12 random nucleotides. A minimum of 3 million CDR3-containing paired-end reads was obtained for each sample. TCRdb reprocessed the 5' RACE reads via MiXCR and lists one record per CDR3 protein. The repertoire includes about 940,000 distinct CDR3 sequences, 45% to 50% of them detected once, and under 15% sits in the top ten. This clonotype has more than one count but fewer than ten. Its antigen is still unknown. Researchers isolated at least 7 million PBMCs per sample. J gave up 6 bases and V 3 bases, and 11 bases lay outside the gene matches. Germline V lookup: CDR1 SGHAT, CDR2 FQDESV (reference sequence). This CDR3 is 15 amino acids long.

The rearrangement links TRBV11-1 to TRBJ2-7, with TRBD1 matching over 7 bases. The clonotype comes from a young man in good health. Sequences were obtained from blood. The CDR3 DNA reads as TGTGCCAGCAGCTTTCCGGGACAGCTACCTGCCGAGCAGTACTTC. This codes for CASSFPGQLPAEQYF.